This T cell receptor (beta chain) was identified during a study of CD8+CD57+ T cells in acquired aplastic anemia listed by TCRdb under 2018. For context, the study as a whole: DNA extracted from sorted CD4+ and CD8+ cells had a mean of approximately 3 ug, with a range of about 0.19 to 27.4 ug. Healthy donor samples averaged about 9.9 million reads for CD4+ and approximately 11 million for CD8+ cells.

From the germline V gene, CDR1 is SNHLY and CDR2 is FYNNEI. The CDR3 starts with the cysteine, ends with the phenylalanine, and has 16 residues. Only the CDR3 portion is preserved as DNA: 48 bases, with reading frame beginning at the first base. V is cut back by 6 bases and J by 7 bases, with 11 bases in the junction unmatched. Genomic DNA served as template for TCR beta VDJ combination and CDR3 sequence profiling. An Illumina HiSeq 2000 was the platform used for TCR repertoire sequencing. Under the source paper's analysis protocol: TRBV/TRBJ rearrangement plots, CDR3 size and DJ length profiles, and Simpson's diversity index were used to assess repertoires. Whichever DNA sequence was most abundant in the deep sequencing data was defined as the immunodominant clone. CDR3 amino acid sequences were screened for sharing across subjects and compared with published repertoires and the VDJdb database. TCRdb reprocessed the public reads (quality trimming at Q25 with fastp, clone calling with MiXCR) and kept in-frame beta chains. Entries are consolidated by CDR3 protein sequence, retaining the most common genes and DNA. TCRdb assigned the V and J calls; the authors' analysis was not used. Counted in this sample were 190,000 or so distinct CDR3 sequences; about 59% of them appeared once. The top ten clones comprise about 29% of the sample.

Here is what the overall study found, with its caveats: Around 30 CD8+ CDR3 sequences were found to be shared between patients and controls, but these sequences appeared to be highly expressed in patients and within the immunodominant clones of the patients. Patients and healthy controls showed no significant difference in CD8+ Simpson's diversity (P=0.060).

In the study, sorted CD4+ and CD8+ blood T cells from patients with severe aplastic anemia and from healthy subjects underwent deep sequencing of TCR repertoires. Ficoll-Paque density gradient centrifugation was used to isolate peripheral blood mononuclear cells. Before DNA was extracted, CD4+ and CD8+ T cells were sorted using either FACS or magnetic beads. Regarding this clonotype: The antigen this receptor binds is unknown. No base-level quality is on record; no much larger clone is a single base apart.

This receptor was taken from a human donor in good health. The chain links TRBV2 with TRBJ2-7, with 14 bases aligning to TRBD2. Source material: sorted CD4+, CD8+, or CD8+CD57+ T cells (not recorded which) from PBMCs. The nucleotide sequence is TGTGCCAGCAGGGCGGGGGGACTAGCGGGAGTGGAGGAGCAGTACTTC. It codes for CASRAGGLAGVEEQYF.